This is a list of T cell receptor beta chains from one sample in a study of T cell responses to AZD1222 COVID-19 vaccine. The data were produced by immunoSEQ multiplex PCR, yet TCRdb's version contains in-frame clones alone and is incomplete. The sample shows roughly 130,000 clones, just over 85% of them seen only once. The starting material was peripheral blood, obtained on day 0 of AZD1222 vaccination. These receptors all come from an adult in good health. Each CDR3 is given with its conserved first and last residue. D genes are given only for firm matches. Size is stated for part of the rows, as once, few or many counts, or as a class when the clone is expanded.

V gene	J gene	clone size	D gene	CDR3 protein	CDR3 DNA
TRBV27	TRBJ1-1	.	.	CASSSGVLNTEAFF	TGTGCCAGCAGTTCAGGGGTTTTGAACACTGAAGCTTTCTTT
TRBV9	TRBJ2-3	few	TRBD2	CASSEGASGGEDTQYF	TGTGCCAGCAGCGAGGGAGCTAGCGGGGGGGAAGATACGCAGTATTTT
TRBV19	TRBJ1-6	few	.	CASSDSSYNSPLHF	TGTGCCAGTAGTGACAGCTCCTATAATTCACCCCTCCACTTT
TRBV11-3	TRBJ2-1	.	TRBD1	CASSSRDRSYNEQFF	TGTGCCAGCAGCTCCCGGGACAGGTCCTACAATGAGCAGTTCTTC
TRBV7-9	TRBJ1-4	.	TRBD1	CASSLGQGNEKLFF	TGTGCCAGCAGCTTAGGACAGGGGAATGAAAAACTGTTTTTT
TRBV5-1	TRBJ1-4	.	TRBD1	CASSPGTGNEKLFF	TGCGCCAGCAGCCCTGGGACAGGGAATGAAAAACTGTTTTTT
TRBV7-9	TRBJ2-5	.	.	CASSSGVTQYF	TGTGCCAGCAGCTCGGGGGTAACCCAGTACTTC
TRBV6-2/TRBV6-3	TRBJ2-7	.	.	CASSYEAAGNSYEQYF	TGTGCCAGCAGTTACGAGGCTGCGGGGAACTCCTACGAGCAGTACTTC
TRBV5-4	TRBJ2-3	.	TRBD2	CASSLAPGTSGVEYF	TGTGCCAGCAGCTTGGCCCCAGGGACTAGCGGGGTAGAGTATTTT
TRBV4-1	TRBJ1-5	.	.	CASSPGVLTKYQPQHF	TGCGCCAGCAGCCCCGGGGTACTAACAAAATATCAGCCCCAGCATTTT
TRBV10-3	TRBJ2-3	.	.	CAISESGGTDTQYF	TGTGCCATCAGTGAGTCCGGGGGCACAGATACGCAGTATTTT
TRBV27	TRBJ2-5	.	TRBD2	CASTSGGQETQYF	TGTGCCAGCACTAGCGGGGGGCAAGAGACCCAGTACTTC
TRBV29-1	TRBJ1-6	.	TRBD1	CSVAWDRDSPLHF	TGCAGCGTTGCCTGGGACAGGGATTCACCCCTCCACTTT